This entry features one T cell receptor (beta chain) sequence. The germline V gene encodes CDR1 SQVTM and CDR2 ANQGSEA. V was pared by 0 bases and J by 4 bases, with 10 bases of the junction left unmatched. The CDR3 runs to 17 residues. Data came from immunoSEQ multiplex PCR; TCRdb stores just in-frame clones and leaves some out. Altogether 200,000 or so clones are present, 85% to 95% being singletons, with the ten largest covering 0.9% to 1.1%. This sample stems from a study of T cell responses to AZD1222 COVID-19 vaccine. The source material was peripheral blood, sampled 28 days after the second AZD1222 dose. The clonotype was recovered from an adult who received the AZD1222 COVID-19 vaccine. This chain uses TRBV29-1 with TRBJ2-3; TRBD2 aligns across 10 bases. CDR3 nucleotide sequence: TGCAGCGTTGAAGATCGGCGGGAGCGGGGGGGCCCAGATACGCAGTATTTT. Protein product: CSVEDRRERGGPDTQYF.